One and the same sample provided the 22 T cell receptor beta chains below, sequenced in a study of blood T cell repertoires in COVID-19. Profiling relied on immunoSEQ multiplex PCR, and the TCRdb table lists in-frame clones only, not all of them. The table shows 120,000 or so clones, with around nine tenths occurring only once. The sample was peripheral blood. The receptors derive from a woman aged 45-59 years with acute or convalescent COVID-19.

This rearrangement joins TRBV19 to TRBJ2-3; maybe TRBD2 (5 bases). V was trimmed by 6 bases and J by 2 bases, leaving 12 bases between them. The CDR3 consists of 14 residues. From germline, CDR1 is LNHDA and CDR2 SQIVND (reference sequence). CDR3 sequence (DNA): TGTGCCAGTAGACACCTCGGGAACACAGATACGCAGTATTTT. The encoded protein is CASRHLGNTDTQYF.

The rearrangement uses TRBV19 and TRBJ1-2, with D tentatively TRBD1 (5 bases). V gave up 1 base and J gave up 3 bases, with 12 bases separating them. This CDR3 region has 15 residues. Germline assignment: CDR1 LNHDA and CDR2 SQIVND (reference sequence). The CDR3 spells CASSIGGGGDYGYTF. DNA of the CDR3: TGTGCCAGTAGTATAGGAGGCGGGGGGGACTATGGCTACACCTTC.

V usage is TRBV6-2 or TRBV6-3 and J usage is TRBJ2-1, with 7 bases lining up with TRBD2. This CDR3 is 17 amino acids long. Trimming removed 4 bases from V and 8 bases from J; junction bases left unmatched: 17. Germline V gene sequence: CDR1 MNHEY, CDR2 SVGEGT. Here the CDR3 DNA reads TGTGCCAGCAGTTCTCCGCTTGGTGCGGGAGTTCAGGATGAGCAGTTCTTC. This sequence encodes CASSSPLGAGVQDEQFF.

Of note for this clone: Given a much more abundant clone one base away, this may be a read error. The CDR3, as DNA: TGTGCCAGCAGTTTCAGGGGCACTGAAGCTTTCTTT. This translates into CASSFRGTEAFF. This rearrangement joins TRBV12-3 or TRBV12-4 to TRBJ1-1; TRBD1 is a possible D gene (6 bases). The germline V and J ends were trimmed by 3 bases and 4 bases, with 6 bases remaining between them. CDR3 length: 12 residues.

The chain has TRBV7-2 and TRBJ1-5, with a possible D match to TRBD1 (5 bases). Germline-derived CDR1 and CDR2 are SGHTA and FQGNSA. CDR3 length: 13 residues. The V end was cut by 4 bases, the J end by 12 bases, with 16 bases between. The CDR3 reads CASSSHSKGNQHF. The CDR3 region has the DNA TGTGCCAGCAGCTCCCATTCCAAGGGGAACCAGCATTTT. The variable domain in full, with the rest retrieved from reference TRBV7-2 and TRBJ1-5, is GAGVSQSPSNKVTEKGKDVELRCDPISGHTALYWYRQSLGQGLEFLIYFQGNSAPDKSGLPSDRFSAERTGGSVSTLTIQRTQQEDSAVYLCASSSHSKGNQHFGDGTRLSIL.

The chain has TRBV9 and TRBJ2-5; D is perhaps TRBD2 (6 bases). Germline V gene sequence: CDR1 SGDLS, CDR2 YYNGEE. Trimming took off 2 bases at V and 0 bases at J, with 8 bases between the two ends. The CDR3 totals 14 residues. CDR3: CASSVWGDQETQYF. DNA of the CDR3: TGTGCCAGCAGCGTGTGGGGGGACCAAGAGACCCAGTACTTC.

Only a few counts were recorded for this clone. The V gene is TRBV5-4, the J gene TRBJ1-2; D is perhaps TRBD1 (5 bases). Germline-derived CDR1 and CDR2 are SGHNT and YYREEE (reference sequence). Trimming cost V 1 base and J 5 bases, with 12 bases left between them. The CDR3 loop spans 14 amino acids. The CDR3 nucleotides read TGTGCCAGCAGCTTGCAGGGAGGGGATTATGGCTACACCTTC. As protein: CASSLQGGDYGYTF.

The CDR3 loop reads CASSLGTASYNEQFF. The CDR3 DNA sequence: TGCGCCAGCTCCTTGGGGACAGCCTCCTACAATGAGCAGTTCTTC. This chain uses TRBV5-1 with TRBJ2-1; 7 bases line up with TRBD1. V trimming: 7 bases; J trimming: 0 bases; junction bases outside the gene matches: 7. The CDR3 covers 15 residues. CDR1 is SGHRS, CDR2 YFSETQ, per germline.

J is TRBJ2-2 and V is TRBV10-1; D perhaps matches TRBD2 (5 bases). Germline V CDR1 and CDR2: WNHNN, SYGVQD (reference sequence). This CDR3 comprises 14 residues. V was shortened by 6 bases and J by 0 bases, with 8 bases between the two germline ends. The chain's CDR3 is CASRRAPNTGELFF. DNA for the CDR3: TGCGCCAGCAGGCGGGCCCCGAACACCGGGGAGCTGTTTTTT.

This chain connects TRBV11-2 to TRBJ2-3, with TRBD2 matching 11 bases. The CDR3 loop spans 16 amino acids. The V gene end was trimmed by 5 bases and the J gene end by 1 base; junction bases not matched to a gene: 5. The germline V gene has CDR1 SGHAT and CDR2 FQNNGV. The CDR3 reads CASSRLAGLGTDTQYF. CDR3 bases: TGTGCCAGCAGCAGACTAGCGGGGCTGGGCACAGATACGCAGTATTTT.

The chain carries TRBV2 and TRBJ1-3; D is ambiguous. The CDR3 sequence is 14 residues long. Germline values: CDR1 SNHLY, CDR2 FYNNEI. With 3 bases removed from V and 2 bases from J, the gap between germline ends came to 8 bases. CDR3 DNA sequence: TGTGCCAGCAGTGACACTTCGGCTGGAAACACCATATATTTT. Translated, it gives CASSDTSAGNTIYF.

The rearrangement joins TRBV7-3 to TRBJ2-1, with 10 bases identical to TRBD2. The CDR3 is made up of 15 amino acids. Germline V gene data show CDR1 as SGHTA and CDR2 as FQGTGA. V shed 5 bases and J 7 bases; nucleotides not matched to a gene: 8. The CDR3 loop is CASSLLAGENNEQFF. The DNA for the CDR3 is TGTGCCAGCAGCCTCCTAGCGGGGGAGAATAATGAGCAGTTCTTC.

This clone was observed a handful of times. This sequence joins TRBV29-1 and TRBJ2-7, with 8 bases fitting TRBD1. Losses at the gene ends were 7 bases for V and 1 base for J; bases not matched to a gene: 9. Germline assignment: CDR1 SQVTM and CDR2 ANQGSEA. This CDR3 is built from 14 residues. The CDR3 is CSACRGLGSYEQYF. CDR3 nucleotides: TGCAGCGCATGCAGGGGGCTTGGTTCCTACGAGCAGTACTTC.

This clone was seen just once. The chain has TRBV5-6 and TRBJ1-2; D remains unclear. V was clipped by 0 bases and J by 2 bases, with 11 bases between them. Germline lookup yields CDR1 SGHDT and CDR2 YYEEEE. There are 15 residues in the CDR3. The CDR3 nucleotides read TGTGCCAGCAGCTTGGCCGGGAGGGTAAACTATGGCTACACCTTC. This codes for CASSLAGRVNYGYTF.

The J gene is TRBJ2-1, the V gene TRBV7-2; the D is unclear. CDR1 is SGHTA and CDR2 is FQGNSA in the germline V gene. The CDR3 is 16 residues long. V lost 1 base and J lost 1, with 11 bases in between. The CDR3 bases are TGTGCCAGCAGCTTAGACTGGCAGGCGTCCTACAATGAGCAGTTCTTC. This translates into CASSLDWQASYNEQFF.

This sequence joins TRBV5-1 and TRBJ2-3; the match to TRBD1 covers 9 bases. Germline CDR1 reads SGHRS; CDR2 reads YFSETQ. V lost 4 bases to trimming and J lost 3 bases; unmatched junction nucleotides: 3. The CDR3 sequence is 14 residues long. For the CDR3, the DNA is TGCGCCAGCAGCCAAGGACAGGGGACAGATACGCAGTATTTT. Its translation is CASSQGQGTDTQYF.

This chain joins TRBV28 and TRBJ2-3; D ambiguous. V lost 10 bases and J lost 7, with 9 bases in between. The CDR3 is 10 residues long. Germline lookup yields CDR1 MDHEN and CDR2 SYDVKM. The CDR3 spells CATWQNTQYF. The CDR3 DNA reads TGTGCCACCTGGCAGAATACGCAGTATTTT.

CDR3 sequence: CASSIQGATNEKLFF. Written as DNA, the CDR3 is TGTGCCAGTAGTATACAGGGTGCAACTAATGAAAAACTGTTTTTT. The rearrangement links TRBV19 to TRBJ1-4, with a tentative D call TRBD1 (5 bases). V was trimmed by 2 bases and J by 0 bases, leaving 7 bases between them. The CDR3 runs to 15 residues. Germline-derived CDR1 and CDR2 are LNHDA and SQIVND (reference sequence).

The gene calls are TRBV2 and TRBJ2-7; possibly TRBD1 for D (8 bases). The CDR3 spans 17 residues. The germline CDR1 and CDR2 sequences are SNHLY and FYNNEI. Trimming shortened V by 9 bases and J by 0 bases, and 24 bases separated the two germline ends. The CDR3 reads CASGGRQGSLSSYEQYF. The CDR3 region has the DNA TGTGCCAGTGGCGGGAGACAGGGGTCTCTGAGCTCCTACGAGCAGTACTTC.

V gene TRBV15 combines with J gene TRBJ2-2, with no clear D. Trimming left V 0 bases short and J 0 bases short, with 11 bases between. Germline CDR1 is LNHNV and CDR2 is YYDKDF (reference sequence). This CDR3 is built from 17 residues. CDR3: CATSRDSVSSNTGELFF. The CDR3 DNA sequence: TGTGCCACCAGCAGAGATTCAGTTAGCTCGAACACCGGGGAGCTGTTTTTT. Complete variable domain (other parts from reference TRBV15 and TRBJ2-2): DAMVIQNPRYQVTQFGKPVTLSCSQTLNHNVMYWYQQKSSQAPKLLFHYYDKDFNNEADTPDNFQSRRPNTSFCFLDIRSPGLGDTAMYLCATSRDSVSSNTGELFFGEGSRLTVL.

The CDR3 loop is CASGGIYDNQPQHF. The CDR3 DNA sequence: TGTGCCAGCGGAGGAATATATGACAATCAGCCCCAGCATTTT. The chain carries TRBV3-1 (or the pseudogene TRBV3-2) and TRBJ1-5; D is uncertain. Germline loops: CDR1 LGHDT, CDR2 YNNKEL (reference sequence). V was pared by 8 bases and J by 3 bases, with 14 bases between. The CDR3 spans 14 residues.

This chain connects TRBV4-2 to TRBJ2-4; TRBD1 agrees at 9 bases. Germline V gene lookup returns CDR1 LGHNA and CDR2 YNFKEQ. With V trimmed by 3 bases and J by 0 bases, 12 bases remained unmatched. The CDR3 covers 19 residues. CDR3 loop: CASSQETGQGKLAKNIQYF. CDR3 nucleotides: TGTGCCAGCAGCCAGGAAACGGGACAGGGCAAATTAGCCAAAAACATTCAGTACTTC.